These T cell receptor beta chains were read from a single sample in a study of blood T cell repertoires in COVID-19. Assay: immunoSEQ multiplex PCR; the TCRdb copy retains only in-frame clones and omits some. The sample lists roughly 520,000 clones, 88% occurring once. Sequencing input: PBMCs or T cells enriched from blood (not recorded which). The receptor set was obtained from a woman aged 40-49 years who had recovered from COVID-19. Each CDR3 is given with its conserved first and last residue. D genes are given only for firm matches. Where a row states a size, it is once, few, many or the class of an expanded clone; other rows omit it.

J gene | clone size | V gene | D gene | CDR3 DNA | CDR3 protein
TRBJ1-2 | NA | TRBV19 | TRBD1 | TGTGCCAGTAGGGGCCAGGGGGCTGGCTATGGCTACACCTTC | CASRGQGAGYGYTF
TRBJ1-1 | NA | TRBV19 | TRBD1 | TGTGCCAGTAGTGGACAGGGGAGCGGGGCTTTCTTT | CASSGQGSGAFF
TRBJ2-6 | NA | TRBV5-6 | NA | TGTGCCAGTTTTGTAACAGGGGCCAACGTCCTGACTTTC | CASFVTGANVLTF
TRBJ2-1 | NA | TRBV7-2 | NA | TGTGCCAGCAGCTCCACAGGGAATTATCACAATGAGCAGTTCTTC | CASSSTGNYHNEQFF
TRBJ1-4 | NA | TRBV3-1/TRBV3-2 | NA | TGTGCCAGCGGAGTTTTACATGAAAAACTGTTTTTT | CASGVLHEKLFF
TRBJ1-2 | NA | TRBV6-2/TRBV6-3 | TRBD1 | TGTGCCAGCAGCCCGACAGGGAACTATGGCTACACCTTC | CASSPTGNYGYTF
TRBJ2-7 | NA | TRBV6-2/TRBV6-3 | TRBD1 | TGTGCCAGCAGTTACGCGGACAGGGTCTCCTACGAGCAGTACTTC | CASSYADRVSYEQYF
TRBJ1-2 | few | TRBV27 | TRBD1 | TGTGCCAGCAGTCGGGTCGGGACAGTCAACTATGGCTACACCTTC | CASSRVGTVNYGYTF
TRBJ2-5 | NA | TRBV6-2/TRBV6-3 | TRBD2 | TGTGCCAGCAGTCGAGGGACTAGCGGAAACCAAGAGACCCAGTACTTC | CASSRGTSGNQETQYF
TRBJ2-1 | many | TRBV2 | TRBD2 | TGTGCCAGCAGGGGGACTAGCGAGGAGCAGTTCTTC | CASRGTSEEQFF
TRBJ1-3 | few | TRBV4-1 | TRBD1 | TGCGCCAGCAGCCAACGACAGGGAGGTGCCGGAAACACCATATATTTT | CASSQRQGGAGNTIYF
TRBJ1-1 | NA | TRBV7-6 | TRBD1 | TGTGCCAGCAGCTTATGGACAGGGGTGAACACTGAAGCTTTCTTT | CASSLWTGVNTEAFF
TRBJ2-2 | NA | TRBV11-3 | TRBD1 | TGTGCCAGCGTCCGGACAGGGGGCCGGGCCGGGGAGCTGTTTTTT | CASVRTGGRAGELFF
TRBJ1-5 | NA | TRBV30 | TRBD1 | TGTGCCTGGAGTGTCCCGGACAGGAGGAATCAGCCCCAGCATTTT | CAWSVPDRRNQPQHF
TRBJ2-5 | NA | TRBV9 | TRBD1 | TGTGCCAGCAGCGCACGGACAGGGGGTGGAGAGACCCAGTACTTC | CASSARTGGGETQYF
TRBJ1-1 | NA | TRBV6-2/TRBV6-3 | NA | TGTGCCAGCAGTTACTCGAGGAGGAACACTGAAGCTTTCTTT | CASSYSRRNTEAFF
TRBJ2-3 | NA | TRBV29-1 | TRBD2 | TGCAGCGAGTCCCAAGCGGGAGGAGATCAGTATTTT | CSESQAGGDQYF
TRBJ1-1 | NA | TRBV21-1 | NA | TGTGCCAGCAGCAAAACCCCTCAGGGGAACACTGAAGCTTTCTTT | CASSKTPQGNTEAFF
TRBJ2-3 | NA | TRBV7-9 | NA | TGTGCCATCACTCGCGTGGGTGGGGTGATGGGGCCCACAGATACGCAGTATTTT | CAITRVGGVMGPTDTQYF
TRBJ1-2 | NA | TRBV3-1/TRBV3-2 | TRBD1 | TGTGCCAGCAGCCCCGGGACAGGGACTGGCTACACCTTC | CASSPGTGTGYTF
TRBJ2-1 | NA | TRBV19 | NA | TGTGCCAGTACTATTTCGGTGGGAGCGGGTTACAATGAGCAGTTCTTC | CASTISVGAGYNEQFF
TRBJ1-1 | NA | TRBV15 | NA | TGTGCCACCAGCAGAGGTCGGGATGAGGAGGCTTTCTTT | CATSRGRDEEAFF
TRBJ2-3 | NA | TRBV10-3 | NA | TGTGCCATCAGTGATAGAGCAGGGGGGAAGGATACGCAGTATTTT | CAISDRAGGKDTQYF
TRBJ1-1 | NA | TRBV7-2 | NA | TGTGCCAGCAGCAGGGGGGGAGGGGAAGCTTTCTTT | CASSRGGGEAFF
TRBJ1-4 | NA | TRBV5-6 | TRBD1 | TGTGCCAGCAGCTTTCTATTTGGACAGGGACTTGCAACTAATGAAAAACTGTTTTTT | CASSFLFGQGLATNEKLFF
TRBJ2-7 | NA | TRBV6-1 | NA | TGTGCCAGCAGTGATATCCTACTGACAGGAGAGTACGAGCAGTACTTC | CASSDILLTGEYEQYF
TRBJ2-5 | NA | TRBV7-2 | TRBD2 | TGTGCCAGCAGCACCGCGGGGGTAGGAGAGACCCAGTACTTC | CASSTAGVGETQYF
TRBJ1-1 | once | TRBV14 | NA | TGTGCCAGCAGCCAAGGGATGGGGGCTGGCACTGAAGCTTTCTTT | CASSQGMGAGTEAFF
TRBJ2-1 | NA | TRBV11-2 | TRBD1 | TGTGCCAGCAGCCCCGGGACAGGGAGTAGGAATGAGCAGTTCTTC | CASSPGTGSRNEQFF
TRBJ2-7 | NA | TRBV28 | NA | TGTGCCAGCAGTTTATACGCCGGGCAGTACTTC | CASSLYAGQYF
TRBJ2-1 | NA | TRBV5-1 | TRBD2 | TGCGCCAGCAGCTCGAGGTTAGCGGGAGTCTCGAATGAGCAGTTCTTC | CASSSRLAGVSNEQFF
TRBJ2-1 | NA | TRBV27 | NA | TGTGCCAGCAGTATAAGGGGGACAACCTACAATGAGCAGTTCTTC | CASSIRGTTYNEQFF
TRBJ2-7 | NA | TRBV15 | TRBD2 | TGTGCCACCAGCGCGAGAGTCCGGGGGGGCGTTCGGACCTACGGGTGGTACGAGCAGTACTTC | CATSARVRGGVRTYGWYEQYF
TRBJ2-5 | once | TRBV14 | TRBD1 | TGTGCCAGCAGCCAAGATATAGGGGGCGAGGAGACCCAGTACTTC | CASSQDIGGEETQYF
TRBJ2-1 | NA | TRBV10-3 | TRBD1 | TGTGCCATCAGTGAGGACAGGGGGTTGTGGTACAATGAGCAGTTCTTC | CAISEDRGLWYNEQFF
TRBJ1-4 | once | TRBV9 | NA | TGTGCCAGCAGCCGTGACAGCCCGTATGAAAAACTGTTTTTT | CASSRDSPYEKLFF
TRBJ1-5 | NA | TRBV18 | NA | TGTGCCAGCTCACCAGATCGGGGGAATAGCAATCAGCCCCAGCATTTT | CASSPDRGNSNQPQHF
TRBJ2-3 | few | TRBV9 | TRBD2 | TGTGCCAGCGCGGGAGAAGGGAATACGCAGTATTTT | CASAGEGNTQYF
TRBJ2-7 | NA | TRBV3-1/TRBV3-2 | TRBD2 | TGTGCCAGCAGCCAGGGGTCTGGACTAGCAGTTTACGAGCAGTACTTC | CASSQGSGLAVYEQYF
TRBJ1-6 | NA | TRBV15 | TRBD1 | TGTGCCACCAGCAGCTCAACAGGGGCCTCCTATAATTCACCCCTCCACTTT | CATSSSTGASYNSPLHF
TRBJ1-2 | once | TRBV6-5 | TRBD1 | TGTGCCAGCAGTTACGCAGGGGGCAACTATGGCTACACCTTC | CASSYAGGNYGYTF
TRBJ2-6 | NA | TRBV19 | NA | TGTGCCAGTTTAACCAAAGACCAACAGGGCTCTGGGGCCAACGTCCTGACTTTC | CASLTKDQQGSGANVLTF
TRBJ1-1 | NA | TRBV7-9 | TRBD1 | TGTGCCAGCAGCTCGGACAGGGGGCTAGGGACTGAAGCTTTCTTT | CASSSDRGLGTEAFF
TRBJ1-1 | NA | TRBV7-6 | TRBD1 | TGTGCCAGCAGCTTGAAGAGGACAGGGGGACCTGAAGCTTTCTTT | CASSLKRTGGPEAFF
TRBJ1-4 | NA | TRBV7-9 | TRBD1 | TGTGCCAGCAGCTCCGACAGGGGGCGTGCCACTAATGAAAAACTGTTTTTT | CASSSDRGRATNEKLFF
TRBJ1-5 | NA | TRBV18 | TRBD1 | TGTGCCAGCTTAGGGGGCCCAAATCAGCCCCAGCATTTT | CASLGGPNQPQHF
TRBJ1-1 | NA | TRBV5-6 | NA | TGTGCCAGCAGCCTCTGGACATTAGCCGGGAACACTGAAGCTTTCTTT | CASSLWTLAGNTEAFF
TRBJ2-7 | NA | TRBV7-5 | NA | TGTGCCAGAAGCCCAGGCAGAGACAGGGGATACGAGCAGTACTTC | CARSPGRDRGYEQYF
TRBJ2-1 | once | TRBV27 | TRBD2 | TGTGCCAGCAGTTCCGGGACTAGCGGGAGTTTTGAGCAGTTCTTC | CASSSGTSGSFEQFF
TRBJ2-1 | NA | TRBV5-4 | TRBD2 | TGTGCCAGCAGCTTGGAGCGGGAGACATCCTACAATGAGCAGTTCTTC | CASSLERETSYNEQFF
TRBJ2-7 | NA | TRBV3-1/TRBV3-2 | TRBD2 | TGTGCCAGCAGCCAAGTGGGTGGAGCGGGAGGTCGTAACGAGCAGTACTTC | CASSQVGGAGGRNEQYF
TRBJ2-7 | NA | TRBV7-2 | NA | TGTGCCAGCAGCGTTGGACAACGCTACTACGAGCAGTACTTC | CASSVGQRYYEQYF
TRBJ1-4 | NA | TRBV4-3 | NA | TGCGCCAGCAGCCAAGAACGGGGAGGTGAAAAACTGTTTTTT | CASSQERGGEKLFF